The clone carrying this T cell receptor (beta chain) came up many times. This sample was included in a study of CD8+CD57+ T cells in acquired aplastic anemia. The length of the CDR3 is 15 residues. CDR1 and CDR2 from the germline V gene are SGHTA and FQGNSA. The V gene lost 1 base and the J gene lost 10 bases, with 14 bases spanning the gap. Patients who underwent sequencing had shown CD8+CD57+ cell expansion by flow cytometry. For CDR3 and TCR beta VDJ profiling, genomic DNA was the template used. Using its own MiXCR run on the reads, TCRdb lists one record per CDR3 protein. Of approximately 190,000 distinct CDR3 sequences in the sample, 48% were seen once.

Sequenced: sorted CD4+, CD8+, or CD8+CD57+ T cells (not recorded which) from PBMCs. V gene TRBV7-2 combines with J gene TRBJ1-6; tentatively, D is TRBD1 (6 bases). This sequence was found in a human donor with aplastic anemia. Here the CDR3 reads CASSLVSGAGSPLHF. The DNA of the CDR3 is TGTGCCAGCAGCTTAGTTTCAGGGGCTGGATCACCCCTCCACTTT.